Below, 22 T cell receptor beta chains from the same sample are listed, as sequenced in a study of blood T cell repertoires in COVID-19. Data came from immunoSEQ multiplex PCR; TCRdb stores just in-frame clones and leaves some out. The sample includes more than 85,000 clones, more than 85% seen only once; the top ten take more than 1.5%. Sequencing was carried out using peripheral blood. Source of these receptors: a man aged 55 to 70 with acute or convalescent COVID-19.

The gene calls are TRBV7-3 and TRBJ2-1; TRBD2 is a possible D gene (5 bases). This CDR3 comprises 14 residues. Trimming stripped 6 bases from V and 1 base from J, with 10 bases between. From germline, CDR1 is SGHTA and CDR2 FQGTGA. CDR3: CASRVTTSYNEQFF. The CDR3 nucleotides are TGTGCCAGCAGGGTGACTACGTCCTACAATGAGCAGTTCTTC.

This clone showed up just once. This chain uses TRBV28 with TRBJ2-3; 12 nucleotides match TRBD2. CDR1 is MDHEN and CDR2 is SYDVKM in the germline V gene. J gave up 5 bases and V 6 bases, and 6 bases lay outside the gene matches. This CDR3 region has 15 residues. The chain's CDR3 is CASRLAGGPGDTQYF. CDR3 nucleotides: TGTGCCAGCAGGCTAGCGGGAGGGCCCGGAGATACGCAGTATTTT.

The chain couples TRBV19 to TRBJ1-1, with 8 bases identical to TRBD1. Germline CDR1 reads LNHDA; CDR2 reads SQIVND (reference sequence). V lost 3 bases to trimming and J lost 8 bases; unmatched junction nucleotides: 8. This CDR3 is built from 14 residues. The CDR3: CASSIWGQAEEAFF. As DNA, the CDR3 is TGTGCCAGTAGTATCTGGGGACAGGCGGAGGAAGCTTTCTTT.

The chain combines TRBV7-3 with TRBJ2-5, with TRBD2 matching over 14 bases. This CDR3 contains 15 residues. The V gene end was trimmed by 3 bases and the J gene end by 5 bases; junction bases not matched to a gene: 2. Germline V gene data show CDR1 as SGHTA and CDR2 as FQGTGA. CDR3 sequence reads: CASSLGTSGSETQYF. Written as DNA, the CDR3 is TGTGCCAGCAGCTTGGGGACTAGCGGGAGCGAGACCCAGTACTTC.

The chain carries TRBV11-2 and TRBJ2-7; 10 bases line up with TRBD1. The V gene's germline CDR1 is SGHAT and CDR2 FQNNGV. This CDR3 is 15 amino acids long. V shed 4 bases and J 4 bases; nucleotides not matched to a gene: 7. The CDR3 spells CASSSDRGAWYEQYF. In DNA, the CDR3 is TGTGCCAGCAGCTCGGACAGGGGGGCATGGTACGAGCAGTACTTC.

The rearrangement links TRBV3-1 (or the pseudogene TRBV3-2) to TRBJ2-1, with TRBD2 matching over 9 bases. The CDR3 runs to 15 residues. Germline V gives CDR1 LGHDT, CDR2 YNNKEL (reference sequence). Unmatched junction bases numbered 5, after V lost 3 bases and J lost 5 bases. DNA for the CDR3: TGTGCCAGCAGCCAGATGACTAGCGGAAACAATGAGCAGTTCTTC. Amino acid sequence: CASSQMTSGNNEQFF.

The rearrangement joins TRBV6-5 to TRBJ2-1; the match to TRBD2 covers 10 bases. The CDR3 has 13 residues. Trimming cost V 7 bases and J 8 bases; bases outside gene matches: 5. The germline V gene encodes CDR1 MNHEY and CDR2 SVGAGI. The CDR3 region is CASIIAGGDEQFF. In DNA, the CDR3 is TGTGCCAGCATCATAGCGGGAGGCGATGAGCAGTTCTTC.

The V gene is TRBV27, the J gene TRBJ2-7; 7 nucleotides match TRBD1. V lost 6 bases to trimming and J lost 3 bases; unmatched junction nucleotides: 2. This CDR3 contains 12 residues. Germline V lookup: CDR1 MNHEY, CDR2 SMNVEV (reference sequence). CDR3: CASRRQGYEQYF. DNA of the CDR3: TGTGCCAGCAGACGACAGGGCTACGAGCAGTACTTC.

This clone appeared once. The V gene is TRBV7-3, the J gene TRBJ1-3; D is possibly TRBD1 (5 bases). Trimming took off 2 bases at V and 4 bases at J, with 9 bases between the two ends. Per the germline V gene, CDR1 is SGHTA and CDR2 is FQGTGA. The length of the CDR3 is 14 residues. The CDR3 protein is CASSLREGGNTIYF. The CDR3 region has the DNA TGTGCCAGCAGCTTACGGGAGGGGGGAAACACCATATATTTT.

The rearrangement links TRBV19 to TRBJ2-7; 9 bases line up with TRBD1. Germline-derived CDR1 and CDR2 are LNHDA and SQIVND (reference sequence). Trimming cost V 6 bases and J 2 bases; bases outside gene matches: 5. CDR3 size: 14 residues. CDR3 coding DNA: TGTGCCAGTAGGCCGGGACAGGGTCCCTACGAGCAGTACTTC. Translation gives CASRPGQGPYEQYF.

This CDR3 reads CASSYVGGMNTEAFF. The CDR3 DNA sequence: TGTGCCAGCAGTTACGTGGGGGGGATGAACACTGAAGCTTTCTTT. This sequence joins TRBV6-5 and TRBJ1-1, with a weak D call TRBD1 (5 bases). V was clipped by 2 bases and J by 0 bases, with 10 bases between them. Germline CDR1 and CDR2: MNHEY and SVGAGI. The CDR3 is made up of 15 amino acids.

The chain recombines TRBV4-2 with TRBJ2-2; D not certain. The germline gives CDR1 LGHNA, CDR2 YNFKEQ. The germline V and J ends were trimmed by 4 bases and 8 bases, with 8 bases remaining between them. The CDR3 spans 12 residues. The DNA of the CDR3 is TGTGCCAGCAGCCCGCGGATGGGGGAGCTGTTTTTT. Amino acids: CASSPRMGELFF.

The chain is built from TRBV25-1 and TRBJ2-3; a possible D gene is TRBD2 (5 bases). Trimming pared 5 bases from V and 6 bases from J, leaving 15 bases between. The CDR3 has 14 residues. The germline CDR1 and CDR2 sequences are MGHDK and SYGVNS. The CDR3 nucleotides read TGTGCCAGCAGTTCCCCGGGGAGAGGGGATACGCAGTATTTT. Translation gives CASSSPGRGDTQYF.

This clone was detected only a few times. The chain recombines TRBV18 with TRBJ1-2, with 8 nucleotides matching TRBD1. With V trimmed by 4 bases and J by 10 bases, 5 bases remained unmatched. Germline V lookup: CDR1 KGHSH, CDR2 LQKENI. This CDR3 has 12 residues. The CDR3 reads CASSRPTGDYTF. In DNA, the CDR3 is TGTGCCAGCTCACGCCCGACAGGGGACTACACCTTC.

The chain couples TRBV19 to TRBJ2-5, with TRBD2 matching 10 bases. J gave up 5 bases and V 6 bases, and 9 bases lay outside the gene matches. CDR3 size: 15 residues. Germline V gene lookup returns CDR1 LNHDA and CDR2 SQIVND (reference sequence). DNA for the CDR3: TGTGCCAGTAGGCTGGCTAGCGGGAGAGGTGAGACCCAGTACTTC. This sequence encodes CASRLASGRGETQYF.

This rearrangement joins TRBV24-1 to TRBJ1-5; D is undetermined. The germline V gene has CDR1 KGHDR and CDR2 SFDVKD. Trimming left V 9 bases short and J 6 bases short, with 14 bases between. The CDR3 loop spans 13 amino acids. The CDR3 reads CATSAEGLQPQHF. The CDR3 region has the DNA TGTGCCACCTCAGCGGAGGGCCTTCAGCCCCAGCATTTT.

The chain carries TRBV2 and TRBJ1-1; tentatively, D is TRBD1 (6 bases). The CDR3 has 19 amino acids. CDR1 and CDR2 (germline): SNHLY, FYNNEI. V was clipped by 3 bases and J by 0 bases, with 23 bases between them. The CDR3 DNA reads TGTGCCAGCAGTGAGAGGCAGGGAAGGGGGTTGGAAATGAACACTGAAGCTTTCTTT. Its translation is CASSERQGRGLEMNTEAFF.

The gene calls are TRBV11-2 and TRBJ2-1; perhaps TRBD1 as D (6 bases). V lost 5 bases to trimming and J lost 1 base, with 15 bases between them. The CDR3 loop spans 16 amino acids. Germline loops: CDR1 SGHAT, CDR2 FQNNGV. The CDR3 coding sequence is TGTGCCAGCAGCCCCCTCGGGCAGGGGTCCTACAATGAGCAGTTCTTC. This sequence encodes CASSPLGQGSYNEQFF. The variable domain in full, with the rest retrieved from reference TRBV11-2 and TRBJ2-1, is EAGVAQSPRYKIIEKRQSVAFWCNPISGHATLYWYQQILGQGPKLLIQFQNNGVVDDSQLPKDRFSAERLKGVDSTLKIQPAKLEDSAVYLCASSPLGQGSYNEQFFGPGTRLTVL.

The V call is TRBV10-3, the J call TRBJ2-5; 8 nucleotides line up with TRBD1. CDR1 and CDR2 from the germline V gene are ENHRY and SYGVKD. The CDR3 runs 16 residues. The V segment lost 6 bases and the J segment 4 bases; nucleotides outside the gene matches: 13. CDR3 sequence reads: CAIRGSGGEFGETQYF. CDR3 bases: TGTGCCATCAGGGGTTCAGGGGGCGAATTTGGAGAGACCCAGTACTTC.

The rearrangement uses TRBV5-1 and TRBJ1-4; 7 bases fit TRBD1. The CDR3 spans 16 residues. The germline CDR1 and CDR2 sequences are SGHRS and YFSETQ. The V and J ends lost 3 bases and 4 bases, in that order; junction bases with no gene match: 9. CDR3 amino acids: CASSSVTGNGNEKLFF. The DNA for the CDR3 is TGCGCCAGCAGCTCGGTGACAGGGAACGGTAATGAAAAACTGTTTTTT.

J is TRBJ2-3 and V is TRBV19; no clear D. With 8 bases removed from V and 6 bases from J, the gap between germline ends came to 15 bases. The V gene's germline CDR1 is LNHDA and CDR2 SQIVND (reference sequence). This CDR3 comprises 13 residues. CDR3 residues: CASALSVADTQYF. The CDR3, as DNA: TGTGCCAGTGCGCTCAGCGTGGCGGATACGCAGTATTTT.

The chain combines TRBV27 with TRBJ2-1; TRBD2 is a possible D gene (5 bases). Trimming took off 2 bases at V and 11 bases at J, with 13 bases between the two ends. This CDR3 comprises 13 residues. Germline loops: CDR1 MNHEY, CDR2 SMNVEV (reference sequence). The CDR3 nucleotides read TGTGCCAGCAGTTTAAATAATGTCGGGAAGCAGTTCTTC. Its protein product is CASSLNNVGKQFF.